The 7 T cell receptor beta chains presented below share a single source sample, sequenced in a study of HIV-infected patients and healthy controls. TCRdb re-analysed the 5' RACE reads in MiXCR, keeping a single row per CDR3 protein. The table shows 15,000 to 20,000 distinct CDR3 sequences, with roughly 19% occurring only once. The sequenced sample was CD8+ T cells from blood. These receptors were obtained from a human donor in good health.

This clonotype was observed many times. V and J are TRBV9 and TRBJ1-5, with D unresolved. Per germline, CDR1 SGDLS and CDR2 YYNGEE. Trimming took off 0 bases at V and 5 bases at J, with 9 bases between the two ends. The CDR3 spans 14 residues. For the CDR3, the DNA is TGTGCCAGCAGCGTAGGGGGTGGGGATCAGCCCCAGCATTTT. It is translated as CASSVGGGDQPQHF.

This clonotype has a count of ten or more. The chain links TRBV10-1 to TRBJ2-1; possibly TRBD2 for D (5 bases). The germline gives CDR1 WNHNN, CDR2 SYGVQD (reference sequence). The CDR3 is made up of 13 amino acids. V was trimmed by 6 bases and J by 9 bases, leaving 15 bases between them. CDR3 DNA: TGCGCCAGCAGCATAGCGAGGAGCTCTGAGCAGTTCTTC. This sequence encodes CASSIARSSEQFF.

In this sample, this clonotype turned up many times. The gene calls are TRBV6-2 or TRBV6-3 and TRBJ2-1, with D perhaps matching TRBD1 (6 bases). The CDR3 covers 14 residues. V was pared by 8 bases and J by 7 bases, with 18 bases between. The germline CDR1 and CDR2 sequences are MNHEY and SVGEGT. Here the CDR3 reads CASGSVGAANEQFF. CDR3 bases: TGTGCCAGCGGCTCTGTGGGGGCCGCGAATGAGCAGTTCTTC.

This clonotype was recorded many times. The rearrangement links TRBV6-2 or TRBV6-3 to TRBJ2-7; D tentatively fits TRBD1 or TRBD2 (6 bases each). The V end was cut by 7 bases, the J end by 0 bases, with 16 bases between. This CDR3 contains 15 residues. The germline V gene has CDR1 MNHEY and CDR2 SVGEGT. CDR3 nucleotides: TGTGCCAGCAAACAATTAGGGGGGCTCTCCTACGAGCAGTACTTC. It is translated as CASKQLGGLSYEQYF.

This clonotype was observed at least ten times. This CDR3 is CSARGVEGSSYEQYF. The CDR3 DNA reads TGCAGTGCTAGAGGAGTTGAAGGGTCTTCCTACGAGCAGTACTTC. The chain has TRBV20-1 and TRBJ2-7; D gene uncertain. CDR3 length: 15 amino acids. Germline CDR1 is DFQATT and CDR2 is SNEGSKA (reference sequence). Trimming left V 1 base short and J 1 base short, with 14 bases between.

CDR3 sequence (DNA): TGTGCCAGCAGTCCTAGGGCCGGGCTTGAGCAGTACTTC. The encoded protein is CASSPRAGLEQYF. This rearrangement joins TRBV6-6 to TRBJ2-7; no definite D call. Germline assignment: CDR1 MNHNY and CDR2 SVGAGI (reference sequence). The germline V and J ends were trimmed by 5 bases and 7 bases, with 15 bases remaining between them. There are 13 residues in the CDR3.

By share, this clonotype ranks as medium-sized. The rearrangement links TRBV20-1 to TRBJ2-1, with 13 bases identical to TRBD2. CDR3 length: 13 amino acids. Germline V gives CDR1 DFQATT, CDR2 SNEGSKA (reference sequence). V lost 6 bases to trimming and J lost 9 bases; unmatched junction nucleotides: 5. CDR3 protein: CSARTSGRGEQFF. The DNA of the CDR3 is TGCAGTGCGCGGACTAGCGGGAGAGGTGAGCAGTTCTTC.